This TCR beta chain was recorded in a study of control samples from healthy donors and cancer patients. The germline V gene has CDR1 DFQATT and CDR2 SNEGSKA (reference sequence). V was clipped by 3 bases and J by 1 base, with 10 bases between them. This CDR3 has 14 residues. Method: immunoSEQ multiplex PCR; TCRdb's copy keeps in-frame clones and lacks some. The table records some 130,000 clones, roughly 90% of them present only once. This receptor was taken from a man aged 18 to 30 in good health. The chain recombines TRBV20-1 with TRBJ1-3, with D hard to call. Sequencing input: blood. CDR3 DNA: TGCAGTGCTAGTAAGGGTCCATCTGGAAACACCATATATTTT. Encoded protein: CSASKGPSGNTIYF.